These T cell receptor beta chains were read from a single sample in a study of T cell responses to AZD1222 COVID-19 vaccine. TCRdb's table, derived via immunoSEQ multiplex PCR, lists solely in-frame clones and lacks some. The repertoire holds approximately 150,000 clones, with approximately 90% as singletons. The sequencing here drew on peripheral blood, taken 28 days after the second AZD1222 dose. The receptors come from an adult who received the AZD1222 COVID-19 vaccine. CDR3s include the opening cysteine and the closing phenylalanine or tryptophan. Each record gives: clone size, J gene, D gene, V gene, CDR3 protein, CDR3 DNA. The D gene is left open where the match is weak. Clone size, where shown, is once, few, many, or a class for clones that have expanded.

>few|TRBJ1-5|-|TRBV19
CASSIAPGRDNQPQHF
TGTGCCAGTAGTATAGCTCCGGGGAGGGACAATCAGCCCCAGCATTTT
>-|TRBJ2-1|TRBD2|TRBV7-2
CASSPGRAAGGPGNEQFF
TGTGCCAGCAGCCCCGGCCGGGCAGCGGGAGGGCCAGGGAATGAGCAGTTCTTC
>-|TRBJ1-3|-|TRBV7-2
CASSLEPGNTIYF
TGTGCCAGCAGCTTAGAGCCTGGAAACACCATATATTTT
>-|TRBJ1-1|-|TRBV12-3/TRBV12-4
CASSFGGSTEAFF
TGTGCCAGCAGTTTTGGAGGGAGCACTGAAGCTTTCTTT
>-|TRBJ1-5|TRBD1|TRBV28
CASRINDRGVWQPQHF
TGTGCCAGCAGGATTAACGACAGGGGGGTCTGGCAGCCCCAGCATTTT
>once|TRBJ2-2|TRBD2|TRBV11-2
CASSSIAGRTGELFF
TGTGCCAGCAGCTCAATAGCGGGAAGGACCGGGGAGCTGTTTTTT
>-|TRBJ1-2|-|TRBV7-2
CASSLAQGDYGYTF
TGTGCCAGCAGCTTAGCACAGGGAGACTATGGCTACACCTTC
>-|TRBJ2-5|TRBD2|TRBV29-1
CSELAGDWETQYF
TGCAGCGAGCTAGCGGGAGATTGGGAGACCCAGTACTTC
>-|TRBJ1-1|-|TRBV3-1/TRBV3-2
CASSRIENTEAFF
TGTGCCAGCAGCCGAATAGAGAACACTGAAGCTTTCTTT
>-|TRBJ1-3|-|TRBV5-8
CASSLGVAGNTIYF
TGTGCCAGCAGCTTGGGGGTAGCGGGAAACACCATATATTTT
>-|TRBJ1-4|-|TRBV28
CASGQGELEKLFF
TGTGCCAGCGGCCAGGGTGAGCTTGAAAAACTGTTTTTT
>-|TRBJ2-2|-|TRBV4-1
CASSLPGTGELFF
TGCGCCAGCAGCCTCCCGGGCACCGGGGAGCTGTTTTTT
>-|TRBJ1-2|-|TRBV6-1
CASSEAGHYGYTF
TGTGCCAGCAGTGAAGCAGGGCACTATGGCTACACCTTC
>-|TRBJ2-7|-|TRBV19
CASSIAGNTIIYEQYF
TGTGCCAGTAGTATCGCCGGGAACACGATAATTTACGAGCAGTACTTC
>-|TRBJ2-3|-|TRBV2
CASSEGGATDTQYF
TGTGCCAGCAGTGAAGGGGGAGCGACAGATACGCAGTATTTT
>-|TRBJ2-1|TRBD1|TRBV2
CASRPGQGFRSSYNEQFF
TGTGCCAGCAGACCCGGACAGGGGTTTAGAAGCTCCTACAATGAGCAGTTCTTC
>-|TRBJ1-5|-|TRBV12-3/TRBV12-4
CASSYGRATPQHF
TGTGCCAGCAGTTATGGCAGGGCGACGCCCCAGCATTTT
>many|TRBJ1-6|TRBD1|TRBV4-3
CATLDRDEPHNSPLHF
TGCGCTACGCTGGACAGGGACGAACCGCATAATTCACCCCTCCACTTT